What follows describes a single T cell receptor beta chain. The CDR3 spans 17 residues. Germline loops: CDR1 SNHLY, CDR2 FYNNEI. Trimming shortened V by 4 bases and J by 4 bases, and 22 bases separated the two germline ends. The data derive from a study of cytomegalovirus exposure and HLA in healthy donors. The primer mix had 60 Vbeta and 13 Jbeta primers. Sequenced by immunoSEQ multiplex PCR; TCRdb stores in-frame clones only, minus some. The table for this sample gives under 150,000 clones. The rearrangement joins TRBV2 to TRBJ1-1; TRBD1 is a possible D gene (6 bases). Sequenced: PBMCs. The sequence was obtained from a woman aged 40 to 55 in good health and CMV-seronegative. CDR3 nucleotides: TGTGCCAGCAGTGTATTGGGACAAGCTTCTCGTCGCACTGAAGCTTTCTTT. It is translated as CASSVLGQASRRTEAFF.